Following are 22 T cell receptor beta chains from one sample sequenced in a study of cytomegalovirus exposure and HLA in healthy donors. PCR involved 60 Vbeta and 13 Jbeta primers. The protocol was immunoSEQ multiplex PCR, while the TCRdb copy is restricted to in-frame clones and leaves out a portion. The sample holds about 130,000 clones; around 77% are singletons and the top ten take roughly 12%. Sequencing was performed on PBMCs. The receptors originated from a woman aged 35 to 49 in good health and CMV-seropositive.

This clone was observed a single time. This rearrangement joins TRBV10-3 to TRBJ2-5; unclear D gene. Trimming removed 2 bases at V and 5 bases at J, with 15 bases between. CDR1 and CDR2 (germline): ENHRY, SYGVKD. This CDR3 region has 15 residues. The CDR3 DNA sequence: TGTGCCATCAGTGAGCTTCTGGCGGTTGGCGAGACCCAGTACTTC. It yields the protein CAISELLAVGETQYF.

The CDR3 nucleotides are TGCGCCAGCAGCTTGGACGGGACTAGCAACAATGAGCAGTTCTTC. Amino acid sequence: CASSLDGTSNNEQFF. The J gene is TRBJ2-1, the V gene TRBV5-1; 9 nucleotides align to TRBD2. The J segment lost 5 bases and the V segment lost 0 bases, leaving 3 bases of the junction unmatched. CDR1 is SGHRS and CDR2 is YFSETQ in the germline V gene. The CDR3 contains 15 residues.

This chain links TRBV6-6 with TRBJ2-7; TRBD1 is a possible D gene (6 bases). The CDR3 is 11 residues long. The germline gives CDR1 MNHNY, CDR2 SVGAGI (reference sequence). The V gene lost 6 bases and the J gene lost 6 bases, with 9 bases spanning the gap. The CDR3 protein is CASSLRGEQYF. The CDR3 DNA is TGTGCCAGCAGCCTCAGGGGCGAGCAGTACTTC.

The chain carries TRBV28 and TRBJ1-5; D remains unclear. This CDR3 spans 15 amino acids. The V end was cut by 7 bases, the J end by 0 bases, with 13 bases between. Germline V lookup: CDR1 MDHEN, CDR2 SYDVKM. The CDR3 coding sequence is TGTGCCAGCACCACTCGGGTCCCTAGCAATCAGCCCCAGCATTTT. Its translation: CASTTRVPSNQPQHF.

The V and J genes are TRBV5-6 and TRBJ1-5, with D possibly TRBD1 on 6 matching bases. The CDR3 has 15 residues. The germline CDR1 and CDR2 sequences are SGHDT and YYEEEE. The ends were cut back, 1 base at V and 1 base at J, with 9 bases in the middle. The CDR3 region is CASSLLGASNQPQHF. The CDR3 coding sequence is TGTGCCAGCAGCTTGTTGGGGGCCAGCAATCAGCCCCAGCATTTT.

The chain has TRBV4-2 and TRBJ2-5; D remains unclear. Trimming stripped 4 bases from V and 3 bases from J, with 12 bases between. From germline, CDR1 is LGHNA and CDR2 YNFKEQ. The CDR3 has 14 amino acids. The CDR3 bases are TGTGCCAGCAGCCCCGAGGAAGTTGAAGAGACCCAGTACTTC. Protein: CASSPEEVEETQYF.

The rearrangement joins TRBV9 to TRBJ2-2; the D is unclear. Trimming stripped 3 bases from V and 0 bases from J, with 9 bases between. The CDR3 totals 15 residues. Germline V CDR1 and CDR2: SGDLS, YYNGEE. This CDR3 is CASSETPSNTGELFF. DNA for the CDR3: TGTGCCAGCAGCGAAACACCGTCGAACACCGGGGAGCTGTTTTTT.

A remark on this clone: Relative to the germline gene, one junction end is altered; a read error may explain this. The CDR3, as DNA: TGTGCCAGCAGGGAAGGGACAGGGTATAGCAATCAGCCCCAGCATTTT. This gives the protein CASREGTGYSNQPQHF. This rearrangement joins TRBV6-1 to TRBJ1-5; 9 bases line up with TRBD1. This CDR3 contains 16 residues. Germline loops: CDR1 MNHNS, CDR2 SASEGT.

The chain links TRBV7-9 to TRBJ2-2; the match to TRBD1 covers 8 bases. V dropped 5 bases and J dropped 2; count of bases not matched to a gene: 7. Looked up from germline, CDR1 is SEHNR and CDR2 is FQNEAQ (reference sequence). The length of the CDR3 is 16 residues. For the CDR3, the DNA is TGTGCCAGCAGCCTCCCCGGACAGGGTAACACCGGGGAGCTGTTTTTT. Translated: CASSLPGQGNTGELFF. Full variable domain (rest looked up from reference TRBV7-9 and TRBJ2-2): DTGVSQNPRHKITKRGQNVTFRCDPISEHNRLYWYRQTLGQGPEFLTYFQNEAQLEKSRLLSDRFSAERPKGSFSTLEIQRTEQGDSAMYLCASSLPGQGNTGELFFGEGSRLTVL.

The chain employs TRBV7-9 and TRBJ2-5; D not certain. Per the germline V gene, CDR1 is SEHNR and CDR2 is FQNEAQ (reference sequence). This CDR3 spans 14 amino acids. Trimming pared 0 bases from V and 4 bases from J, leaving 9 bases between. This CDR3 is CASSLAYGTETQYF. In DNA form, the CDR3 reads TGTGCCAGCAGCTTAGCTTATGGCACAGAGACCCAGTACTTC.

The CDR3, as DNA: TGTGCCAGCAGCAAAGTTTTCCGCGGGAGTAGGGCCGAGCAGTACTTC. Encoded protein: CASSKVFRGSRAEQYF. The chain recombines TRBV21-1 with TRBJ2-7; TRBD2 is taken as the D call from the table, unchecked against the DNA. TRBV21-1 corresponds to a pseudogene. This CDR3 is 16 amino acids long.

The genes are TRBV11-2 and TRBJ2-5, with TRBD2 identical over 8 bases. Per the germline V gene, CDR1 is SGHAT and CDR2 is FQNNGV. The J segment lost 2 bases and the V segment lost 5 bases, leaving 4 bases of the junction unmatched. CDR3 size: 14 residues. The CDR3 here is CASSRAGGQETQYF. The CDR3 DNA is TGTGCCAGCAGCCGCGCGGGAGGACAAGAGACCCAGTACTTC.

A note on this clone: The sample has other DNA sequences that encode this CDR3 too. The chain combines TRBV2 with TRBJ1-1; D gene uncertain. CDR3 size: 14 residues. Germline CDR1 and CDR2: SNHLY and FYNNEI. Trimming pared 1 base from V and 4 bases from J, leaving 10 bases between. CDR3 region: CASSEVGVGTEAFF. The CDR3 DNA sequence: TGTGCCAGCAGTGAAGTAGGAGTAGGCACTGAAGCTTTCTTT.

A few counts support this clone. Distinct nucleotide sequences in the sample also encode this CDR3. This sequence joins TRBV6-6 and TRBJ1-3, with 7 bases identical to TRBD1. Trimming at V came to 6 bases and at J to 3 bases, leaving 5 bases not matched to a gene. CDR1 is MNHNY, CDR2 SVGAGI, per germline (reference sequence). This CDR3 region has 14 residues. CDR3 DNA sequence: TGTGCCAGCAGCTCCGGGACAGTTGGAAACACCATATATTTT. Translating it yields CASSSGTVGNTIYF.

The genes are TRBV5-1 and TRBJ1-2; TRBD1 might be the D (5 bases). CDR3 length: 12 amino acids. CDR1 SGHRS and CDR2 YFSETQ come from the germline V gene. With 2 bases removed from V and 5 bases from J, the gap between germline ends came to 7 bases. The CDR3 reads CASSFGTYGYTF. In DNA, the CDR3 is TGCGCCAGCAGCTTCGGGACTTATGGCTACACCTTC. Drawing the rest from reference TRBV5-1 and TRBJ1-2, the complete variable domain is KAGVTQTPRYLIKTRGQQVTLSCSPISGHRSVSWYQQTPGQGLQFLFEYFSETQRNKGNFPGRFSGRQFSNSRSEMNVSTLELGDSALYLCASSFGTYGYTFGSGTRLTVV.

The chain has TRBV7-8 and TRBJ2-5; D is perhaps TRBD1 (6 bases). CDR1 SGHVS and CDR2 FQNEAQ come from the germline V gene. Deletions cut 8 bases from V and 4 bases from J, with 17 bases between. This CDR3 comprises 14 residues. The CDR3: CASGPGHGTETQYF. The DNA for the CDR3 is TGTGCCAGCGGACCGGGACACGGTACAGAGACCCAGTACTTC.

The chain uses TRBV14 and TRBJ2-5; D perhaps matches TRBD2 (6 bases). V was shortened by 0 bases and J by 5 bases, with 13 bases between the two germline ends. Germline values: CDR1 SGHDN, CDR2 FVKESK. The CDR3 has 15 residues. The CDR3 DNA reads TGTGCCAGCAGCCAAGATTTGACTAGTTGGGAGACCCAGTACTTC. This translates into CASSQDLTSWETQYF.

This chain links TRBV29-1 with TRBJ1-2; D is ambiguous. The germline gives CDR1 SQVTM, CDR2 ANQGSEA. V was clipped by 0 bases and J by 8 bases, with 10 bases between them. The CDR3 is 12 residues long. DNA of the CDR3: TGCAGCGTTGAAGAGGGTCGGGAGGGCTACACCTTC. It specifies CSVEEGREGYTF.

This clone was counted between two and nine times. The chain combines TRBV11-1 with TRBJ2-3, with D perhaps TRBD1 (6 bases). Germline assignment: CDR1 SGHAT and CDR2 FQDESV (reference sequence). V gave up 8 bases and J gave up 0 bases, with 12 bases separating them. The CDR3 is 14 amino acids. The CDR3 DNA follows: TGTGCCAGCGCGAGGACAGCTAGCACAGATACGCAGTATTTT. This encodes CASARTASTDTQYF.

The rearrangement uses TRBV2 and TRBJ1-2; 7 positions agree with TRBD1. This CDR3 is 14 amino acids long. CDR1 is SNHLY, CDR2 FYNNEI, per germline. After removal of 2 bases from V and 1 base from J, the junction contained 1 base not matched to a gene. CDR3 DNA: TGTGCCAGCAGTGAAAGGGACAGTAACTATGGCTACACCTTC. Its protein product is CASSERDSNYGYTF.

The chain has TRBV11-2 and TRBJ2-7; 10 bases are a match to TRBD2. After removal of 4 bases from V and 1 base from J, the junction contained 7 bases not matched to a gene. The germline gives CDR1 SGHAT, CDR2 FQNNGV. This CDR3 is 16 amino acids long. The CDR3 sequence: CASSSVSGRVSYEQYF. The CDR3 DNA follows: TGTGCCAGCAGCTCGGTCAGCGGGAGGGTTTCCTACGAGCAGTACTTC.

This clone was recorded a few times. The rearrangement uses TRBV7-2 and TRBJ2-3, with 16 bases lining up with TRBD2. Germline-derived CDR1 and CDR2 are SGHTA and FQGNSA. Trimming removed 5 bases from V and 4 bases from J; junction bases left unmatched: 9. This CDR3 contains 18 residues. CDR3 bases: TGTGCCAGCAGCACGGGACTAGCGGGAGGGCCGTCGCCAGATACGCAGTATTTT. It yields the protein CASSTGLAGGPSPDTQYF.